The present T cell receptor beta chain was sequenced within a study of cytomegalovirus exposure and HLA in healthy donors. Study overall: Early release data held around 80 million unique TCRs from HLA-typed donors.

Researchers ran the PCR with 60 Vbeta and 13 Jbeta primers. Repertoires were generated with immunoSEQ multiplex PCR, while TCRdb's copy carries only in-frame clones and drops some. Among 140,000 or so clones, around 82% were seen once, and the ten largest hold 2.5% to 3%. The CDR3 runs 13 residues. CDR1 MNHNY and CDR2 SVGAGI come from the germline V gene (reference sequence). The germline V and J ends were trimmed by 2 bases and 7 bases, with 11 bases remaining between them. The sequencing sample was made of PBMCs. The J gene is TRBJ1-1, the V gene TRBV6-6, with D perhaps TRBD1 (5 bases). The receptor was isolated from a female donor in good health and CMV-seronegative. The chain's CDR3 is CASSYTRDSEAFF. The CDR3 DNA reads as TGTGCCAGCAGTTACACCAGGGATAGTGAAGCTTTCTTT.